This TCR beta chain was obtained from a study of CD8+ T cells in alopecia areata. V was pared by 6 bases and J by 7 bases, with 15 bases of the junction left unmatched. Germline-derived CDR1 and CDR2 are ENHRY and SYGVKD. The CDR3 is 16 amino acids. RNA was extracted and reverse transcribed into cDNA as the sequencing template. TCRdb's copy holds only in-frame clones and misses some; the assay was immunoSEQ multiplex PCR. This sample has under 200,000 clones, with approximately 62% found just once. This clone occurred a few times. Antigen specificity is unknown. Findings and limits, study-wide: Scalp clonality and expanded CD8+ clones among the top 100 fell significantly with tofacitinib. Lesional scalp, especially alopecia totalis/universalis, showed higher clonality than normal scalp.

Documented treatment: oral pan-JAK inhibitor, 5-10 mg twice daily. As part of sample collection, lesional scalp punch biopsies and peripheral blood were taken from alopecia areata patients. The chain joins TRBV10-3 to TRBJ2-3; 8 bases fit TRBD2. The source of this sequence is a human donor with alopecia areata. Sequenced here: CD4+ T cells sorted from blood, sampled at week 24, from a patient treated with tofacitinib. In DNA, the CDR3 is TGTGCCATCAGCGGGGCGGGACTAGGGTTTTCCAATACGCAGTATTTT. This translates into CAISGAGLGFSNTQYF.